These 14 T cell receptor beta chains were all obtained from the same sample, sequenced in a study of blood T cells in healthy people across ages. Primers used in a second PCR of about 7 to 12 cycles were a sample-barcoded 5' primer and a J-beta primer mix. From the 5' RACE reads, TCRdb called clonotypes with MiXCR, one entry per CDR3 protein. The table includes about 620,000 distinct CDR3 sequences, 52% detected once. Sequenced material: blood. The origin of the receptors is a woman older than 75 in good health.

The V gene is TRBV6-4, the J gene TRBJ2-1; D remains unclear. The CDR3 is made up of 13 amino acids. The V gene lost 4 bases and the J gene lost 5 bases, with 9 bases spanning the gap. The germline V gene encodes CDR1 MRHNA and CDR2 SNTAGT. The CDR3 nucleotides read TGTGCCAGCAGTGCCTCAGCAAACAATGAGCAGTTCTTC. Encoded protein: CASSASANNEQFF.

This sequence joins TRBV7-9 and TRBJ2-7; TRBD1 matches at 10 bases. CDR1 and CDR2 from the germline V gene are SEHNR and FQNEAQ (reference sequence). The ends lost 6 bases at V and 2 bases at J; junction bases unmatched: 13. The length of the CDR3 is 17 residues. CDR3 in DNA: TGTGCCAGCAGTCCACCACGCCGGGACAGGGGAACCTACGAGCAGTACTTC. This codes for CASSPPRRDRGTYEQYF.

The chain combines TRBV2 with TRBJ2-5; weak D call: TRBD1 (6 bases). The CDR3 covers 13 residues. In germline, CDR1 is SNHLY, CDR2 FYNNEI. Trimming stripped 8 bases from V and 2 bases from J, with 12 bases between. For the CDR3, the DNA is TGTGCCAGCCGTAACCAGGGGCAAGAGACCCAGTACTTC. This translates into CASRNQGQETQYF. Using reference TRBV2 and TRBJ2-5 for the parts outside the CDR3, the full variable domain is EPEVTQTPSHQVTQMGQEVILRCVPISNHLYFYWYRQILGQKVEFLVSFYNNEISEKSEIFDDQFSVERPDGSNFTLKIRSTKLEDSAMYFCASRNQGQETQYFGPGTRLLVL.

This clonotype was picked up a small number of times. The CDR3 protein is CASSPGRQVNTGELFF. Written as DNA, the CDR3 is TGCGCCAGCAGCCCGGGACGACAGGTGAACACCGGGGAGCTGTTTTTT. This chain joins TRBV5-1 and TRBJ2-2, with a tentative D call TRBD1 (6 bases). Trimming removed 4 bases from V and 1 base from J, with 14 bases in between. This CDR3 has 16 residues. The germline CDR1 and CDR2 sequences are SGHRS and YFSETQ.

The V call is TRBV29-1, the J call TRBJ2-5, with 7 bases lining up with TRBD2. Per the germline V gene, CDR1 is SQVTM and CDR2 is ANQGSEA. The CDR3 covers 14 residues. After removal of 2 bases from V and 11 bases from J, the junction contained 14 bases not matched to a gene. In DNA form, the CDR3 reads TGCAGCGTTGAACGAGGGAGCGGGAAAAATGAGCAGTACTTC. It codes for CSVERGSGKNEQYF.

This clonotype was detected only a few times. Given a much more abundant clone one base away, this may be a read error. V and J are TRBV5-1 and TRBJ2-1; D is unresolved. CDR1 is SGHRS, CDR2 YFSETQ, per germline. The CDR3 covers 13 residues. The CDR3 sequence: CASSAIEVREQFF. CDR3 coding DNA: TGCGCTAGCAGCGCCATCGAAGTACGTGAGCAGTTCTTC.

This clonotype was seen more than once but under ten times. This chain's CDR3 is CASRPGTGNSPLHF. CDR3 coding DNA: TGTGCCAGCAGACCCGGGACAGGGAATTCACCCCTCCACTTT. The chain joins TRBV12-3 or TRBV12-4 to TRBJ1-6; 9 nucleotides match TRBD1. The V gene end was trimmed by 6 bases and the J gene end by 7 bases; junction bases not matched to a gene: 4. The CDR3 is 14 residues long.

This clonotype was detected many times. V usage is TRBV2 and J usage is TRBJ2-1, with D unclear. CDR1 and CDR2 from the germline V gene are SNHLY and FYNNEI. The CDR3 spans 14 residues. Trimming cost V 8 bases and J 4 bases, with 15 bases left between them. CDR3 region: CASSILTSYNEQFF. CDR3 nucleotides: TGTGCCAGCTCGATTCTAACCAGTTACAATGAGCAGTTCTTC.

The chain links TRBV2 to TRBJ2-3; TRBD2 matches 9 bases. The junction had 4 bases not matched to a gene; V was cut back by 3 bases and J by 3 bases. The germline gives CDR1 SNHLY, CDR2 FYNNEI. The CDR3 totals 15 residues. CDR3 nucleotide sequence: TGTGCCAGCAGTGAGATAGCGGGAGTAACAGATACGCAGTATTTT. This gives the protein CASSEIAGVTDTQYF.

Comment on this clonotype: This may arise from a read error, as a much more abundant clone is one base away. The CDR3 DNA is TGTGCCAGCAGTTTCCCTGGCGGGAGCTCAGATACGCAGTATTTT. This translates into CASSFPGGSSDTQYF. V and J are TRBV28 and TRBJ2-3; 7 nucleotides line up with TRBD2. The trim removed 3 bases at V and 4 bases at J, leaving 7 bases unmatched. Per the germline V gene, CDR1 is MDHEN and CDR2 is SYDVKM. There are 15 residues in the CDR3.

Notes on this clonotype: A read error may explain this, as a much larger clone is one base away. The gene calls are TRBV12-3 or TRBV12-4 and TRBJ2-5, with no clear D. V was shortened by 2 bases and J by 5 bases, with 12 bases between the two germline ends. The CDR3 spans 14 residues. DNA for the CDR3: TGTGCCAGCAGTTTATGCGCGGATCGGGAGACCCAGTACTTC. Translating gives CASSLCADRETQYF.

This sequence joins TRBV28 and TRBJ2-7, with D possibly called TRBD1 or TRBD2 (5 bases each). The closer fit of TRBJ2-5 to the DNA end suggests the J call may be wrong. CDR1 is MDHEN and CDR2 is SYDVKM in the germline V gene. The CDR3 spans 14 residues. This chain's CDR3 is CASSFPGGQETQYF. DNA of the CDR3: TGTGCCAGCAGTTTCCCTGGGGGCCAAGAGACCCAGTACTTC.

As regards this clonotype: An end of the junction differs from the germline gene, which may be a read error. The genes are TRBV20-1 and TRBJ1-5; 9 nucleotides match TRBD1. Germline lookup yields CDR1 DFQATT and CDR2 SNEGSKA (reference sequence). This CDR3 spans 14 amino acids. The CDR3, as DNA: TGCAGTGCTCCGGACAGGGGCGGCAATCAGCCCCGGCATTTT. Translated, it gives CSAPDRGGNQPRHF.

This clonotype was recorded at least ten times. The J gene is TRBJ1-2, the V gene TRBV10-3; D ambiguous. The CDR3 loop spans 12 amino acids. Germline-derived CDR1 and CDR2 are ENHRY and SYGVKD. Trimming cost V 10 bases and J 8 bases, with 17 bases left between them. Written as DNA, the CDR3 is TGTGCCACCAGGACGGGGTCTGGGGGCTACACCTTC. Protein sequence: CATRTGSGGYTF.